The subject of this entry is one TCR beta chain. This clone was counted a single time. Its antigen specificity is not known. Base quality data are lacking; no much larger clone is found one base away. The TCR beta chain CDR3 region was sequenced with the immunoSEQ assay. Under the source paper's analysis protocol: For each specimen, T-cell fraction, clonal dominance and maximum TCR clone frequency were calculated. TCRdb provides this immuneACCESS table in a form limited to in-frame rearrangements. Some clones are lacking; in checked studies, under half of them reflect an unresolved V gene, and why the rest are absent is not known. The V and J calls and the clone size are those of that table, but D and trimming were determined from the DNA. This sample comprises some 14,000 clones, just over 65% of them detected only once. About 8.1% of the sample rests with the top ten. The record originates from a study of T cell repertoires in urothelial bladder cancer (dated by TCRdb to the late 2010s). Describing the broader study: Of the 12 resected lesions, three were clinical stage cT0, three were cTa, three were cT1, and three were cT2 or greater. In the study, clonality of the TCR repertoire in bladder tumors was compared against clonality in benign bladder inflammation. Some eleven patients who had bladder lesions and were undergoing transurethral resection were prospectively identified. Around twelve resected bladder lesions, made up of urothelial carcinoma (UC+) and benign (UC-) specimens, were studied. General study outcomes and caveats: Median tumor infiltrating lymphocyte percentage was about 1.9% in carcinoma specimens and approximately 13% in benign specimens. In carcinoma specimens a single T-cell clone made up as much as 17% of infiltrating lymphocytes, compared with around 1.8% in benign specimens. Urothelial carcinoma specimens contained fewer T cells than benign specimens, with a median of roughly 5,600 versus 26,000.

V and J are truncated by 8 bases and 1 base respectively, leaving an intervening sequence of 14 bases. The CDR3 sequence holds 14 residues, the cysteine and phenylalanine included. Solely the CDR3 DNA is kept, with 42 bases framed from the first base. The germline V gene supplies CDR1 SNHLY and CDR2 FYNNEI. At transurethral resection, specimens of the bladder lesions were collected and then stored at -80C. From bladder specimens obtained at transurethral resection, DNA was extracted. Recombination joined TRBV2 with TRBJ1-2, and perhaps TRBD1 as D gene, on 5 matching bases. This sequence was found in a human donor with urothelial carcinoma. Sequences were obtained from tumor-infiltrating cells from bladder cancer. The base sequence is TGTGCCAGCTCATCGGGGCAGCATAACTATGGCTACACCTTC. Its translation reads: CASSSGQHNYGYTF.